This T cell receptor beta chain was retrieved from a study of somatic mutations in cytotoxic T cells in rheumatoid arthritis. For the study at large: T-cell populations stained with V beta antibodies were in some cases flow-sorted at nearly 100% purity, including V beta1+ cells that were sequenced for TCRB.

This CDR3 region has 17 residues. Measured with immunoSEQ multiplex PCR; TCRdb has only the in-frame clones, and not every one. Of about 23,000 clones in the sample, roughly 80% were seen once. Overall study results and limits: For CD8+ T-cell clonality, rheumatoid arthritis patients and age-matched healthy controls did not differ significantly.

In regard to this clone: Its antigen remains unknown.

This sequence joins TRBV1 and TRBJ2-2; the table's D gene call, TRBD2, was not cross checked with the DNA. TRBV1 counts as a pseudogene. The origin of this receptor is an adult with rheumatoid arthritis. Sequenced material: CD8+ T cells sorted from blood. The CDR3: CTSSSLKAGRDTGELFF. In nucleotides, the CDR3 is TGCACCAGCAGCTCCTTAAAGGCGGGGAGGGACACCGGGGAGCTGTTTTTT.